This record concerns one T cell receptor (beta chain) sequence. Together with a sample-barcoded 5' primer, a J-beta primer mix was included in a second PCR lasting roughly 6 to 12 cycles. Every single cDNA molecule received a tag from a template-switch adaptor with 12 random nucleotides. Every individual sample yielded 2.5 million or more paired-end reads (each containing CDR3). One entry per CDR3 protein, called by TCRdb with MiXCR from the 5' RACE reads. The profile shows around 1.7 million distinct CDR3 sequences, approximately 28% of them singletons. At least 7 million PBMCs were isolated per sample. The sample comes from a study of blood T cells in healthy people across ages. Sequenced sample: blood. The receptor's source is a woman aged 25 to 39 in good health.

CDR3 sequence: CASRHTSGYGYTF. The CDR3 DNA follows: TGTGCCAGCAGACATACATCGGGCTATGGCTACACCTTC. The chain is built from TRBV7-8 and TRBJ1-2; D not certain. Deletions cut 6 bases from V and 4 bases from J, with 12 bases between. Per germline, CDR1 SGHVS and CDR2 FQNEAQ. This CDR3 spans 13 amino acids.